This paragraph reports one T cell receptor (beta chain). The source of the sample is a study of Graves' ophthalmopathy and Graves' hyperthyroidism. The authors diagnosed from clinical symptoms, serum thyroxine, TRAb, thyroid ultrasound and orbital computed tomography. The study amplified TCR beta CDR3 regions using RNA transcripts. An initial RT-PCR round employing HTBI primers preceded a second-round multiplex PCR. TCRdb recomputed calls from the multiplex PCR reads with MiXCR, one row per CDR3 protein. The sample lists around 590,000 distinct CDR3 sequences, about 35% seen once, with approximately 4.1% in the top ten. There are 16 residues in the CDR3. V shed 3 bases, J shed 0 bases, and the junction held 6 bases outside the gene matches. CDR1 SEHNR and CDR2 FQNEAQ come from the germline V gene (reference sequence).

The chain is built from TRBV7-9 and TRBJ2-7; 9 nucleotides agree with TRBD1. The receptor was derived from an adult man with Graves' hyperthyroidism. Sequencing was performed on peripheral blood or thyroid tissue (not recorded which). The CDR3 DNA reads TGTGCCAGCAGCTTGGCGGGACAGGGACCCTCCTACGAGCAGTACTTC. This sequence encodes CASSLAGQGPSYEQYF.